This T cell receptor (beta chain) was recorded in a study of cytomegalovirus exposure and HLA in healthy donors. The PCR ran on 60 Vbeta and 13 Jbeta primers. Produced via immunoSEQ multiplex PCR; TCRdb's table is partial and in-frame only. The record lists approximately 120,000 clones, of which the ten most abundant hold approximately 1.9%. The CDR3 runs 15 residues. J lost 10 bases, V lost 2 bases, and 6 bases had no gene match. The germline gives CDR1 MNHNS, CDR2 SASEGT. The source is a woman between 55 and 75 years old in good health and CMV-seronegative. The J gene is TRBJ1-6, the V gene TRBV6-1; TRBD1 matches at 9 bases. Material for sequencing was PBMCs. The CDR3 spells CASSEPGQGHSPLHF. The CDR3 DNA reads as TGTGCCAGCAGTGAACCGGGACAGGGTCACTCACCCCTCCACTTT.